This TCR beta chain was observed in a study of cytomegalovirus exposure and HLA in healthy donors (dated by TCRdb to about 2017). Study-level background: An earlier analysis of roughly 500 of the donors reported 250 to 350 Gb of sequence data and roughly 110 million unique TCR beta sequences from 150 million to 200 million T cells. A later analysis re-examined previously published TCR beta repertoires from about 670 donors and added high-resolution HLA genotyping to investigate patterns of TCR occurrence. In an earlier analysis of 550 to 700 of the donors, high-throughput TCR beta sequencing was used to judge whether each TCR beta V gene segment behaved as functional or pseudogenic. An early release that covered about 600 HLA-typed donors contained about 300 gigabases of sequencing data and 65 million to 100 million unique TCR sequences. The aim of the study was to test whether cataloging public T cell receptors could identify signatures of past pathogen exposure. The study used immunosequencing to profile the T cell repertoires of approximately 650 subjects and linked those repertoires to cytomegalovirus serostatus. Four or five DR-DQ haplotypes were handled as single units for association and clustering because linkage in the cohort was strong. Both class I and class II loci were covered by HLA typing, at four-digit resolution. The later analysis used no new phenotypic data to find candidate immune exposures, relying instead on TCR beta sequences and their occurrence across donors. Genome-wide SNP genotypes for about three fifths of the roughly 670 donors were used in a later genetic analysis, which treated that subset as a discovery cohort. Typing coverage varied by locus: roughly 629-640 donors for A, B, C, DRB1 and DQB1; 500 to 550 for DQA1; over 600 for DPA1; roughly 450 for DPB1. All discovery cohort repertoires had been generated on a single sequencing platform. Along with the approximately 650-subject first cohort, a separate validation cohort of over 90 different subjects was used. Among 398 genotyped donors of the cohort, an average of approximately 250,000 unique TCR beta nucleotide sequences were sequenced per donor, 15% to 20% of them non-productive. Donor age, sex, ethnicity and CMV serostatus were collected together with the repertoire data. The genetic ancestry cluster associated with self-reported Caucasian donors included about 84% of the roughly 400 genotyped donors. The study combined high-throughput TCR immunosequencing, statistical association of individual TCRs with disease status, and machine learning to predict cytomegalovirus infection status.

The library came from the immunoSEQ multiplex PCR assay. For the multiplex PCR, a mixture combining 60 forward primers for TCR Vbeta segments and 13 reverse primers for TCR Jbeta segments was used. The CDR3 region of rearranged TCR beta genes was amplified from genomic DNA with a multiplex PCR assay. On the Illumina HiSeq System, the amplified TCR beta libraries were sequenced as 87-base-pair reads. The authors' pipeline ran thus. In a later analysis, 70 million to 95 million unique TCR beta chains were counted across the roughly 700 repertoires, and roughly 11 million of these chains were shared by at least two donors. A nearest-neighbor algorithm error-corrected the raw reads and collapsed the reads into unique sequences, merging closely related sequences to remove PCR and sequencing errors. CDR3 sequences were aligned to IMGT reference sequences to assign V, D and J gene segments. For a sequence to be retained, a match of at least six nucleotides to both a V gene segment and a J gene segment was required. Rearrangements were classified as productive when the CDR3 lacked stop codons and remained in frame with V and J, and all other rearrangements were classified as non-productive. Following IMGT convention, CDR3 was defined as the stretch from the second conserved V-encoded cysteine to the conserved J-encoded phenylalanine. In an earlier analysis of approximately 590 of the donors, sequences lacking an unambiguous match to a single V gene segment were excluded. An earlier analysis of roughly 590 of the donors called V segments functional above 56.7% productive rearrangements and segregating when the between-donor standard deviation exceeded 5%. To diagnose cytomegalovirus status from the catalog of TCR beta chain sequences, a statistical classification framework was built. V and J gene assignment, in a later analysis, came from comparing TCR nucleotide sequences with IMGT/GENE-DB human TR gene sequences. In a later analysis, CDR3 sequences and most-parsimonious VDJ recombination scenarios were assigned using the TCRdist pipeline. In a later analysis, each TCR beta chain was defined by its CDR3 amino acid sequence together with its V-gene family, and reads lacking a unique V-gene family were excluded. As a way to deal with suspected cross-contamination and a sequencing artifact, a later analysis dropped roughly 600 nucleotide sequences that were highly shared and had low generation probability. For each public chain, a later analysis derived a clonal expansion index from normalized ranks of inferred template counts within each repertoire. In a later analysis, generation probabilities were computed using a VDJ recombination model fitted to out-of-frame rearrangements, and the results were checked against IGoR. Hypergeometric tests were used in a later analysis to score TCR-TCR, TCR-HLA and TCR-CMV co-occurrence, with a repertoire-size bias correction applied to the TCR pairs. In a later analysis, false discovery rates were estimated by permuting HLA or CMV assignments 20 times. In a later analysis, co-occurring TCRs were grouped using DBSCAN, and TCRdist sequence similarity was added for clustering within HLA-allele-positive subsets. Repertoires with fewer than 30,000 or more than 120,000 public chains were left out of co-occurrence clustering, as were five repertoires with anomalous nucleotide sharing. TCRdb retrieved this table from immuneACCESS and kept in-frame rearrangements only. Not all clones are present; in checked studies, unresolved V genes account for under half, and no reason is known for the remainder. V, J and clone size reflect that table, while D and trimming were determined from the DNA. The sample has more than 80,000 clones on record, around 84% of them singletons. 4.1% of the sample comes from the top ten.

Regarding this clone: Its antigen is currently not known. Base qualities are not recorded, but no much larger clone differs from it by a single base.

V lost 5 bases and J lost 4 bases, and the count of bases not matched to a germline gene is 8. CDR1 SGHTA and CDR2 FQGNSA were looked up in the germline V gene. Measured from the cysteine to the phenylalanine, the CDR3 is 15 residues long. Of the read, only the CDR3 DNA is kept; its 45 bases are in frame from base 1. The cohort consisted of 600 to 700 healthy bone marrow donors. All cohort members were sampled while nominally healthy, although unrecorded immune exposures were likely present. The donor was CMV seropositive and was included in the group of 270 or so seropositive cohort members. A peripheral blood sample was collected from each donor, and TCR beta sequencing was performed on peripheral blood mononuclear cells. The Qiagen DNeasy Blood Extraction Kit was used to extract genomic DNA from the blood cell samples. Paper-wide results and their limitations: Roughly uniform sequencing depth across donors was assumed in presence/absence analyses, although this assumption may not hold. In this cohort, only TCR beta chains were sequenced, and detectable features were limited by the absence of alpha or paired-chain data. The classifier was reported to diagnose cytomegalovirus status with high specificity and sensitivity in both the original cohort and the validation cohort. Broadly in line with IMGT annotations, most TCR beta V segments showed up in productive rearrangements about 87% or about 30% of the time in an earlier analysis of approximately 640 of the donors. In a later analysis, TCR association rates were found to vary across HLA loci, with the most associated TCRs seen for DRB1 alleles and the fewest for HLA-C alleles. A further reported finding was that TCR beta sequences accurately predicted the HLA-A and HLA-B alleles for most subjects in the first cohort. V-gene and J-gene trimming of TCR beta chains was associated with a missense DCLRE1C variant in a later genetic analysis, and the association was replicated in an independent cohort. Assigning TCR associations to individual alleles was difficult when HLA alleles, especially DR and DQ, strongly co-occurred. A later genetic analysis reported fewer N-insertions in productive TCRs among donors in an Asian-associated ancestry cluster than the approximately 670-donor mean. Linkage disequilibrium might explain the correlated functional status among segregating V segments, but an unknown experimental factor could not be excluded. Several of the top co-occurrence clusters appeared to be linked to parvovirus B19, influenza, CMV and Epstein-Barr virus, according to a later analysis. In the study, around 150 TCR beta chains were listed as associated with cytomegalovirus. Because HLA typing was missing for some donors at each locus, association tests included only the typed subset. The 87-base-pair reads could not distinguish some IMGT-functional V segments, including TRBV6-2 and TRBV6-3, so those segments were excluded. Most TCR sequences were seen in very few donors, while some public TCRs were found in many individuals. A later analysis found that HLA-associated TCR beta chains were more clonally expanded and had lower generation probabilities than equally common non-associated chains. CMV serostatus was the only immune exposure information available for the cohort. In vitro tests confirmed that three of the cytomegalovirus-associated TCR beta chains recognize cytomegalovirus antigens. A later analysis associated roughly 17,000 TCR beta sequences with specific HLA alleles at a false discovery rate of 0.05. About 15 rarely observed V segments, including chromosome 9 orphons, were excluded from the earlier analysis of approximately 500 of the donors because counts were too low. A cluster of highly shared sequence variants was judged likely to represent a technical artifact of the sequencing pipeline. According to the authors, the approach could potentially be generalized to other disease states and immunological phenotypes. In a later analysis, most CMV-associated TCR beta chains were found to appear HLA-restricted, with HLA associations seemingly driven largely by CMV exposure.

The source material was PBMCs. This sequence was found in a middle-aged woman in good health and CMV-seropositive. The chain is made from TRBV7-2 and TRBJ1-5; 7 bases in between match TRBD1. In nucleotide form, the sequence is TGTGCCAGCAGCGAACAACAGGGGTCGAATCAGCCCCAGCATTTT. This codes for CASSEQQGSNQPQHF.